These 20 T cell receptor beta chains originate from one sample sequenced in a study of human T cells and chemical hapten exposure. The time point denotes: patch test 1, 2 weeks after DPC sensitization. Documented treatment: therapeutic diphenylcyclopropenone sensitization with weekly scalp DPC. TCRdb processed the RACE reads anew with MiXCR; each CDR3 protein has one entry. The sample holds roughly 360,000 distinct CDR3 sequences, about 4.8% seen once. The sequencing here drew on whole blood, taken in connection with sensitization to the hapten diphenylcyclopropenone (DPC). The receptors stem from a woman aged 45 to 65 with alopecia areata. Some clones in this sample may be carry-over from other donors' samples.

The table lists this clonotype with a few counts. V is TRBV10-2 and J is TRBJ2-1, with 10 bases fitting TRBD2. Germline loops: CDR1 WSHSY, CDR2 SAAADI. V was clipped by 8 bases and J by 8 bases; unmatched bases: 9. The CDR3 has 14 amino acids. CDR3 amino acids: CASRSGRASDEQFF. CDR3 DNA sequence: TGCGCCAGCCGGAGCGGGAGGGCCTCGGATGAGCAGTTCTTC.

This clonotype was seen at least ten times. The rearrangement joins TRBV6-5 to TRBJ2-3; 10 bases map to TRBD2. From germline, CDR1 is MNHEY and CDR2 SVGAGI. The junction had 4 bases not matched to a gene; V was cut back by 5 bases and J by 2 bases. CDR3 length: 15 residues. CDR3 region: CASSPAGGATDTQYF. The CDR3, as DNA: TGTGCCAGCAGTCCAGCGGGAGGGGCCACAGATACGCAGTATTTT.

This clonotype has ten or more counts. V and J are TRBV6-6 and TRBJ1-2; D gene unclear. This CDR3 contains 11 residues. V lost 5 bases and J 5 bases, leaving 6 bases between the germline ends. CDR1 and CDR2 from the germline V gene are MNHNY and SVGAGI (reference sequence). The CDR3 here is CASSPLYGYTF. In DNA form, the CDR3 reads TGTGCCAGCAGTCCTCTTTATGGCTACACCTTC.

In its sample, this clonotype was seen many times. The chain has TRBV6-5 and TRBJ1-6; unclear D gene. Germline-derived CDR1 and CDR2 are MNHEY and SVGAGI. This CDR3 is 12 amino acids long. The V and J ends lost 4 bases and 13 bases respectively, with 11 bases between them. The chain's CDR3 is CASSWLRAPLHF. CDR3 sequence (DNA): TGTGCCAGCAGTTGGCTGAGGGCGCCCCTCCACTTT.

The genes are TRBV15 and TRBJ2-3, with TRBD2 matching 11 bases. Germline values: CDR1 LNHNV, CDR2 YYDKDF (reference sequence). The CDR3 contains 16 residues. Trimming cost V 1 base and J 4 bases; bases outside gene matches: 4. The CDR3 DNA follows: TGTGCCACCAGCAGAGTCCCGGGACTAGCGGCAGATACGCAGTATTTT. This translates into CATSRVPGLAADTQYF.

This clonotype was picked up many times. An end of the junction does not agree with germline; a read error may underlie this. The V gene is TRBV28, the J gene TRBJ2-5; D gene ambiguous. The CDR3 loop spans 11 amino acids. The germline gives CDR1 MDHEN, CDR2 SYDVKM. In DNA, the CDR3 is TGCGCCAGCAGCTTGAGAGAGACCCAGTACTTC. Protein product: CASSLRETQYF.

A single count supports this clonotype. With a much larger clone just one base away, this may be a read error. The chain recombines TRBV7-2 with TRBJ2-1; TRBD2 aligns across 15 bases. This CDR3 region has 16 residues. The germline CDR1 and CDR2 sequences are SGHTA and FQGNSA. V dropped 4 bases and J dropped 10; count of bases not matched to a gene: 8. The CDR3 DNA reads TGTGCCAGCAGCTCCGGGACTAGCGGGGGGAGCGAAGAGCAGTTCTTC. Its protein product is CASSSGTSGGSEEQFF.

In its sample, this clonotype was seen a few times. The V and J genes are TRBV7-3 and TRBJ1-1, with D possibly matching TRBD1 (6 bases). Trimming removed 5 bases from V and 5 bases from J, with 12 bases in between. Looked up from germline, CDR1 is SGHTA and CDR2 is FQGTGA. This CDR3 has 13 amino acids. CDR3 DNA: TGTGCCAGCAGCATTGACAGGAAGACTGAAGCTTTCTTT. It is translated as CASSIDRKTEAFF.

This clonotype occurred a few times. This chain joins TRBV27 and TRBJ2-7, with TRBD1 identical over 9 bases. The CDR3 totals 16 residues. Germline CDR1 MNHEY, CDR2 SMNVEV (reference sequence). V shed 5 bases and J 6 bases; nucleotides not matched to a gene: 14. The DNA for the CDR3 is TGTGCCAGCAGTCAAACAGGGGGCGCGCGTAGTCTCGAGCAGTACTTC. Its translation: CASSQTGGARSLEQYF.

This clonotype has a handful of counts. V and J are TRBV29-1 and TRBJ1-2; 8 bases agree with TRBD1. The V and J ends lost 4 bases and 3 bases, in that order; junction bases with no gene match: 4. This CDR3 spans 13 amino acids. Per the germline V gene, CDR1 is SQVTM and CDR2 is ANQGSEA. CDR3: CSVVDREDYGYTF. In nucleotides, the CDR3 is TGCAGCGTTGTGGACAGGGAGGACTATGGCTACACCTTC.

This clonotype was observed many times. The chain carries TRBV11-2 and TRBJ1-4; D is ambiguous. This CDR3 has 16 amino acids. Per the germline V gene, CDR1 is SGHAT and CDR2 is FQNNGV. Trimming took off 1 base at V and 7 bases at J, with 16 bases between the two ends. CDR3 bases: TGTGCCAGCAGCTTAGGAAGCAAGCTACGTCGTGAAAAACTGTTTTTT. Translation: CASSLGSKLRREKLFF.

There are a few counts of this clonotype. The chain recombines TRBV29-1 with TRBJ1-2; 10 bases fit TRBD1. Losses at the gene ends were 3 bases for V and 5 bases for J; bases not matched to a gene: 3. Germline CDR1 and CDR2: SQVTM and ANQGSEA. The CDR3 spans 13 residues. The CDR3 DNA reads TGCAGCGTTGAGGGGGACAGGGGATATGGCTACACCTTC. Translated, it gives CSVEGDRGYGYTF. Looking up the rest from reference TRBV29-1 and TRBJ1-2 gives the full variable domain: SAVISQKPSRDICQRGTSLTIQCQVDSQVTMMFWYRQQPGQSLTLIATANQGSEATYESGFVIDKFPISRPNLTFSTLTVSNMSPEDSSIYLCSVEGDRGYGYTFGSGTRLTVV.

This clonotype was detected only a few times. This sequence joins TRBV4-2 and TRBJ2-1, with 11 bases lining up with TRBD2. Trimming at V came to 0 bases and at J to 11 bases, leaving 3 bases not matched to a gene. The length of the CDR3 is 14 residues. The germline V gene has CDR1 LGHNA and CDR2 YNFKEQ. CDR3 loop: CASSQEPSGRKQFF. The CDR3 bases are TGTGCCAGCAGCCAAGAGCCTAGCGGGAGGAAGCAGTTCTTC.

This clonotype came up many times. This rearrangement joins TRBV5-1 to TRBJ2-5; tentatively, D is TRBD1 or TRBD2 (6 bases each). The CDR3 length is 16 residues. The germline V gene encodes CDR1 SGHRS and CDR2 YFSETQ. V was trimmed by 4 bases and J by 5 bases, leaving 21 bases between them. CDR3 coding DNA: TGCGCCAGCAGCGCCCGATCCGGGGGCATTGGGGAGACCCAGTACTTC. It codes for CASSARSGGIGETQYF.

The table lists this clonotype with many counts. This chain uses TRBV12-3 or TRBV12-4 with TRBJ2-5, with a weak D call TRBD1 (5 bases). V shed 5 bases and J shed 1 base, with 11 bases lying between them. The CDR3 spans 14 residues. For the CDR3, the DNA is TGTGCCAGCAGTCCCTCAGGGCCCCAAGAGACCCAGTACTTC. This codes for CASSPSGPQETQYF.

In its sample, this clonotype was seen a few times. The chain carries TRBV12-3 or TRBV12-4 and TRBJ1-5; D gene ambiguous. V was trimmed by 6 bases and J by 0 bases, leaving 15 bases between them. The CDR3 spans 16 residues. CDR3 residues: CASSIWADYSNQPQHF. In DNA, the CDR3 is TGTGCCAGCAGCATCTGGGCAGATTATAGCAATCAGCCCCAGCATTTT.

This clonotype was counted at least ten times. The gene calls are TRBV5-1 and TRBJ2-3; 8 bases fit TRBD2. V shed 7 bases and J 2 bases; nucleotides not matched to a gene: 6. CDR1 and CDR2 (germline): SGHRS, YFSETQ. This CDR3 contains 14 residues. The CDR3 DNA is TGCGCCAGCCGAGCGGGGGCCTTCACAGATACGCAGTATTTT. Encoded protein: CASRAGAFTDTQYF.

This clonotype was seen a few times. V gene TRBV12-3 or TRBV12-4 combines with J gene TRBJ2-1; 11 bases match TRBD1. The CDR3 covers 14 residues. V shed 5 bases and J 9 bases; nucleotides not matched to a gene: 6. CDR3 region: CASSVDRGRGEQFF. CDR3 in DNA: TGTGCCAGCAGTGTGGACAGGGGGCGCGGTGAGCAGTTCTTC.

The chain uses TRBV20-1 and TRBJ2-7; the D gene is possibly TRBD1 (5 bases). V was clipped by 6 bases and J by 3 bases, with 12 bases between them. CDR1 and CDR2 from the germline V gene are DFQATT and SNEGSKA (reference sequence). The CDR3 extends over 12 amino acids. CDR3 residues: CSAGDSVYEQYF. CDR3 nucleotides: TGCAGTGCAGGAGACAGTGTCTACGAGCAGTACTTC.

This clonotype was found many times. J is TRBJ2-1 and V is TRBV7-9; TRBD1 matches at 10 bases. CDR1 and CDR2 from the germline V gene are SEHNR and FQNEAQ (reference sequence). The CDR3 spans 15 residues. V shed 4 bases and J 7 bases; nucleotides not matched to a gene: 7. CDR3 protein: CASSSGTGVKNEQFF. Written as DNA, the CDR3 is TGTGCCAGCAGCTCCGGGACAGGGGTTAAGAATGAGCAGTTCTTC.